The 5 T cell receptor beta chains in this list originate from one sample, sequenced in a study of brain metastases from non-small cell lung cancer. The protocol was immunoSEQ multiplex PCR, while the TCRdb copy is restricted to in-frame clones and leaves out a portion. The repertoire holds 2,000 to 2,500 clones, with approximately 80% as singletons. The sequenced sample consisted of tissue from a brain metastasis. The source is a donor at least 40 years old with non-small cell lung cancer.

This chain links TRBV7-2 with TRBJ2-3; D might be TRBD1 (5 bases). Germline assignment: CDR1 SGHTA and CDR2 FQGNSA. The V gene lost 1 base and the J gene lost 1 base, with 9 bases spanning the gap. The CDR3 is 15 amino acids. The CDR3 DNA sequence: TGTGCCAGCAGCTTAGGGGGCAGGGGCACAGATACGCAGTATTTT. The encoded protein is CASSLGGRGTDTQYF.

This clone was counted between two and nine times. CDR3 DNA sequence: TGTGCCAGCAGCCAAGAGATCTTGCGGGGGGGCGAGAGCACAGATACGCAGTATTTT. Its protein product is CASSQEILRGGESTDTQYF. The chain is built from TRBV3-1 (or the pseudogene TRBV3-2) and TRBJ2-3; 9 nucleotides align to TRBD2. J lost 0 bases, V lost 0 bases, and 10 bases had no gene match. Germline V gives CDR1 LGHDT, CDR2 YNNKEL (reference sequence). The CDR3 totals 19 residues.

V gene TRBV2 combines with J gene TRBJ2-1; D unresolved. The CDR3 has 12 residues. The V and J ends lost 8 bases and 5 bases respectively, with 10 bases between them. CDR1 is SNHLY and CDR2 is FYNNEI in the germline V gene. The DNA for the CDR3 is TGTGCCAGCGGGGTAGTCCACAATGAGCAGTTCTTC. Amino acid sequence: CASGVVHNEQFF.

The chain combines TRBV30 with TRBJ1-5; no reliable D call. This CDR3 has 14 amino acids. Germline values: CDR1 GTSNPN, CDR2 SVGIG (reference sequence). Trimming removed 2 bases at V and 4 bases at J, with 12 bases between. CDR3 in amino acids: CAWSPRHGNQPQHF. The CDR3 DNA reads as TGTGCCTGGAGTCCTCGACACGGGAATCAGCCCCAGCATTTT.

The genes are TRBV7-8 and TRBJ2-7; tentatively, D is TRBD2 (5 bases). Germline CDR1 reads SGHVS; CDR2 reads FQNEAQ. This CDR3 contains 14 residues. The V end lost 1 base, the J end lost 1 base, and 8 bases lay between the germline ends. The CDR3 sequence: CASSLVEGSYEQYF. The CDR3 coding sequence is TGTGCCAGCAGCTTAGTCGAGGGATCCTACGAGCAGTACTTC.